This T cell receptor beta chain was captured in a study of cytomegalovirus exposure and HLA in healthy donors. Study-wide context: A preliminary data release comprised 80 million or so unique TCRs obtained from HLA-typed donors.

The V gene end was trimmed by 1 base and the J gene end by 4 bases; junction bases not matched to a gene: 6. CDR3 length equals 15 residues. The germline V gene encodes CDR1 SGHRS and CDR2 YFSETQ. About this clone itself: Its antigen is not known.

Primers included in the PCR were 60 Vbeta and 13 Jbeta primers. Here immunoSEQ multiplex PCR was the method, and the copy in TCRdb shows in-frame clones only, minus some. The sample consists of hundreds of thousands of clones, 82% of them appearing once. Broader study findings: For presence/absence analyses, sequencing depth was assumed to be roughly uniform across donors. In a later analysis, compared with equally common non-associated chains, HLA-associated beta chains were more expanded.

Sequenced material: PBMCs. The TCR was taken from a middle-aged man in good health and CMV-seropositive. The V gene is TRBV5-1, the J gene TRBJ1-1, with 8 bases fitting TRBD1. The CDR3 region is CASSLSRGLGTEAFF. Written as DNA, the CDR3 is TGCGCCAGCAGCTTGTCCAGGGGGCTAGGCACTGAAGCTTTCTTT.